This T cell receptor beta chain was captured by sequencing in a study of T cells after yellow fever vaccination. Study at large: Preparation of the low-cell-number fractions used SMART-Seq v4 Ultra Low Input. Study-wide results and limits: Primary-vaccination clones mostly resurfaced post-booster (approximately 96% CD4, about 87% CD8). Clonotypes found in both CD4 and CD8 compartments made up a small share.

The table lists this clonotype with many counts. Its antigen is unidentified. Germline V gene sequence: CDR1 MNHEY, CDR2 SVGEGT. V gave up 6 bases and J gave up 9 bases; unmatched junction bases: 10. This CDR3 is 14 amino acids long. A single record per CDR3 protein comes from TCRdb applying MiXCR to the 5' RACE reads. In the table there are hundreds of thousands of distinct CDR3 sequences, around 20% of which are singletons. The chain recombines TRBV6-2 or TRBV6-3 with TRBJ2-1; 8 nucleotides align to TRBD2. The source material was PBMCs, sampled before the yellow fever booster vaccination. This clonotype originated in a man younger than 35 who received the YFV17D yellow fever vaccine. The CDR3 DNA is TGTGCCAGCAGAAAAACGGGGGGGCCGGGTGAGCAGTTCTTC. Protein product: CASRKTGGPGEQFF.